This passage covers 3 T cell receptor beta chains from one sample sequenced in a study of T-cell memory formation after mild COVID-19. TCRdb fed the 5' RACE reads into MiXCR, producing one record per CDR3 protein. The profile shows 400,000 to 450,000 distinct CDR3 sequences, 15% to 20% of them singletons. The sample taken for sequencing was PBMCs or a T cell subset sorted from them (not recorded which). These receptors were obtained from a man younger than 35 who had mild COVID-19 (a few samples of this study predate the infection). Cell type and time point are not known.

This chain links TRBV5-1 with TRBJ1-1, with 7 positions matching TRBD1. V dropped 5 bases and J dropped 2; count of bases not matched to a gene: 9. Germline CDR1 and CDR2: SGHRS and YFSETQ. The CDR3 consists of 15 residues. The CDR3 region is CASRDRRFNNTEAFF. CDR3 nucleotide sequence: TGCGCCAGCAGGGACAGGAGATTTAATAACACTGAAGCTTTCTTT.

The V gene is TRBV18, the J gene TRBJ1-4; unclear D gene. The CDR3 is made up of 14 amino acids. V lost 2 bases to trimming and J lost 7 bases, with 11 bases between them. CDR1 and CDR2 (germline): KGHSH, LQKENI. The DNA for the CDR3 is TGTGCCAGCTCACCATTGGGGTTGGGTGAAAAACTGTTTTTT. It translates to CASSPLGLGEKLFF.

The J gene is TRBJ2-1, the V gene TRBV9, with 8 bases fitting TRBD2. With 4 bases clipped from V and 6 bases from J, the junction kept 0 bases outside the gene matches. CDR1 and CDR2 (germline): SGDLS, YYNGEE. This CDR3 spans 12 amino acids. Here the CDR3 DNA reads TGTGCCAGCAGCACTAGCGGCAATGAGCAGTTCTTC. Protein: CASSTSGNEQFF.